The 7 T cell receptor beta chains reported below all come from one sample, sequenced in a study of T cell repertoires in cytomegalovirus infection. One entry per CDR3 protein, called by TCRdb with MiXCR from the reads. The data contain approximately 500,000 distinct CDR3 sequences, approximately 15% of them seen just once; the ten biggest clones take up about 24%. The specimen sequenced was CD8+ T cells from PBMCs. Source of these receptors: a human donor in good health (CMV status not recorded). Some clones in this sample may be carry-over from other donors' samples.

This clonotype was counted only a few times. The gene calls are TRBV25-1 and TRBJ1-3; D might be TRBD1 (6 bases). V lost 7 bases to trimming and J lost 0 bases, with 10 bases between them. Germline lookup yields CDR1 MGHDK and CDR2 SYGVNS. The CDR3 has 14 amino acids. The DNA for the CDR3 is TGTGCCAGCAAAGGGGGGAGCTCTGGAAACACCATATATTTT. Encoded protein: CASKGGSSGNTIYF.

The table lists this clonotype with a few counts. The chain recombines TRBV2 with TRBJ2-7; D is possibly TRBD1 or TRBD2 (5 bases each). Germline loops: CDR1 SNHLY, CDR2 FYNNEI. This CDR3 has 15 residues. V dropped 1 base and J dropped 3 bases, with 13 bases sitting between them. CDR3 residues: CASSEGWGINYEQYF. CDR3 bases: TGTGCCAGCAGTGAAGGCTGGGGGATTAACTACGAGCAGTACTTC. The complete variable domain, with remaining parts taken from reference TRBV2 and TRBJ2-7, reads EPEVTQTPSHQVTQMGQEVILRCVPISNHLYFYWYRQILGQKVEFLVSFYNNEISEKSEIFDDQFSVERPDGSNFTLKIRSTKLEDSAMYFCASSEGWGINYEQYFGPGTRLTVT.

A note on this clonotype: A read error is possible here, since a much larger clone lies one base away. The genes are TRBV10-3 and TRBJ1-2; D gene ambiguous. Germline assignment: CDR1 ENHRY and CDR2 SYGVKD. This CDR3 has 19 residues. Trimming cost V 0 bases and J 4 bases, with 24 bases left between them. The CDR3 reads CAISESLSQPSSPPYGYTF. In nucleotides, the CDR3 is TGTGCCATCAGTGAGTCTTTGAGTCAACCTTCCTCACCCCCCTATGGCTACACCTTC.

This clonotype was detected a few times. This sequence joins TRBV27 and TRBJ2-7; D ambiguous. In germline, CDR1 is MNHEY, CDR2 SMNVEV (reference sequence). V shed 7 bases and J shed 5 bases, with 12 bases lying between them. The CDR3 runs 12 residues. The CDR3 loop reads CASTTNQNEQYF. In DNA form, the CDR3 reads TGTGCCAGCACCACCAACCAAAACGAGCAGTACTTC.

As concerns this clonotype: Germline and junction disagree at one end, which may indicate a read error. The chain links TRBV19 to TRBJ1-1; D perhaps matches TRBD1 (6 bases). The CDR3 runs to 14 residues. The germline gives CDR1 LNHDA, CDR2 SQIVND (reference sequence). CDR3 amino acids: CATSIGLRTEEAFF. The CDR3 DNA is TGTGCCACTAGTATCGGGTTAAGGACAGAAGAAGCTTTCTTT.

This clonotype was counted ten times or more. The chain carries TRBV7-8 and TRBJ2-5, with a possible D match to TRBD2 (5 bases). V dropped 1 base and J dropped 4 bases, with 16 bases sitting between them. There are 16 residues in the CDR3. Germline V gene lookup returns CDR1 SGHVS and CDR2 FQNEAQ. The CDR3 DNA is TGTGCCAGCAGCTTAGTAGGTACAGCGGTCGGAGAGACCCAGTACTTC. Translated: CASSLVGTAVGETQYF.

This clonotype was counted ten times or more. The chain has TRBV28 and TRBJ2-1; D ambiguous. Trimming removed 7 bases from V and 10 bases from J, with 29 bases in between. This CDR3 is built from 17 residues. Germline CDR1 and CDR2: MDHEN and SYDVKM. The CDR3 DNA follows: TGTGCCAGCAAACCAATCTCGGAGTTCTTCTGGAATATAGAGCAGTTCTTC. It translates to CASKPISEFFWNIEQFF.